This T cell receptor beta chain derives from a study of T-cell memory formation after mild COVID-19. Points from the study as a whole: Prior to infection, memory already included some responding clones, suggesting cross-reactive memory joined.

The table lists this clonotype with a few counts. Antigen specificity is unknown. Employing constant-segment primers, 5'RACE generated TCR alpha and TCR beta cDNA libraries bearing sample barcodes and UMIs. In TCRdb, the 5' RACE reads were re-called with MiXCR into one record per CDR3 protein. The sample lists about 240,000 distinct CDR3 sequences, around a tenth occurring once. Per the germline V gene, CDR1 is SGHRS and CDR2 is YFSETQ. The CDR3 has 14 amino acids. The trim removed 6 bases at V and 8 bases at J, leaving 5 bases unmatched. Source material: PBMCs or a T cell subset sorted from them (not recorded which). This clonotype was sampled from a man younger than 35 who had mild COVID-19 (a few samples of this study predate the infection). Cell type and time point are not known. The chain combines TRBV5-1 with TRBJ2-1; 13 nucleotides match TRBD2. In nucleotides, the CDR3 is TGCGCCAGCACAGGACTAGCGGGGGCGCATGAGCAGTTCTTC. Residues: CASTGLAGAHEQFF.